The sample holds many counts of the clone carrying this T cell receptor (beta chain). Its antigen is as yet unknown. With 3 bases removed from V and 6 bases from J, the gap between germline ends came to 12 bases. Germline V gene sequence: CDR1 SGHRS, CDR2 YFSETQ. The CDR3 length is 14 residues. The data originate from a study of response to subunit inactivated influenza vaccine. Study-wide points: That few new T cells are recruited by each seasonal influenza vaccination was the authors' suggestion.

TCRdb called the RT-PCR reads again in MiXCR, with one record for every CDR3 protein. The table shows about 610,000 distinct CDR3 sequences, with around 15% occurring only once. The V call is TRBV5-1, the J call TRBJ2-2; possible D gene TRBD1, 6 bases. Sequenced material: PBMCs from blood, taken 12 days after vaccination. This TCR was sampled from a man aged 50 or older who received an inactivated influenza vaccine. As DNA, the CDR3 is TGCGCCAGCAGCTCTCGACAGGAATCCGGGGAGCTGTTTTTT. Its translation is CASSSRQESGELFF.